The 29 T cell receptor beta chains reported below all come from one sample, sequenced in a study of blood T cell repertoires in COVID-19. Method: immunoSEQ multiplex PCR; TCRdb's copy keeps in-frame clones and lacks some. This sample carries approximately 100,000 clones, roughly 75% of them seen once, and the ten largest clones take roughly 4%. Sequenced sample: peripheral blood. The receptor source for this set is a human donor in a cohort sampled during active or convalescent COVID-19.

The chain couples TRBV6-6 to TRBJ1-5, with D unresolved. CDR3 length: 12 amino acids. The V and J ends lost 8 bases and 4 bases respectively, with 9 bases between them. Per the germline V gene, CDR1 is MNHNY and CDR2 is SVGAGI (reference sequence). The CDR3 DNA reads as TGTGCCAGCTTGGAGGGAAATCAGCCCCAGCATTTT. As protein: CASLEGNQPQHF.

J is TRBJ2-7 and V is TRBV9, with 7 positions matching TRBD1. This CDR3 has 18 amino acids. Germline CDR1 and CDR2: SGDLS and YYNGEE. J was trimmed by 0 bases and V by 4 bases; bases with no gene match: 16. CDR3 coding DNA: TGTGCCAGCAGCCTACGACGAGAGGACAGGAAGCCCTCCTACGAGCAGTACTTC. It translates to CASSLRREDRKPSYEQYF.

The V call is TRBV6-5, the J call TRBJ1-1; weak D call: TRBD1 (5 bases). This CDR3 spans 13 amino acids. CDR1 is MNHEY and CDR2 is SVGAGI in the germline V gene. V lost 6 bases, J lost 1 base, and 9 bases lay in between. The CDR3 bases are TGTGCCAGCAGGGCGGGACGGAACACTGAAGCTTTCTTT. Protein sequence: CASRAGRNTEAFF.

This chain uses TRBV6-5 with TRBJ2-1; the D is unclear. From germline, CDR1 is MNHEY and CDR2 SVGAGI. Trimming took off 8 bases at V and 0 bases at J, with 14 bases between the two ends. This CDR3 has 15 amino acids. The CDR3 is CASPLHPSSYNEQFF. The DNA for the CDR3 is TGTGCCAGCCCACTACACCCCAGCTCCTACAATGAGCAGTTCTTC.

V and J are TRBV7-9 and TRBJ2-5; tentative D call: TRBD2 (7 bases). The CDR3 consists of 14 residues. V lost 5 bases to trimming and J lost 5 bases, with 15 bases between them. Germline V gene data show CDR1 as SEHNR and CDR2 as FQNEAQ (reference sequence). CDR3 amino acids: CASSRRRGGETQYF. The CDR3 nucleotides are TGTGCCAGCAGCCGACGCAGGGGAGGGGAGACCCAGTACTTC.

The genes are TRBV6-5 and TRBJ1-1; D ambiguous. Looked up from germline, CDR1 is MNHEY and CDR2 is SVGAGI. CDR3 size: 16 residues. V lost 0 bases and J 1 base, leaving 12 bases between the germline ends. The CDR3 DNA is TGTGCCAGCAGTTACTCGACCCGGGCGGGGAACACTGAAGCTTTCTTT. As protein: CASSYSTRAGNTEAFF.

In this sample, this clone is medium-sized. The V and J genes are TRBV7-6 and TRBJ1-4; no clear D gene. Germline V gene sequence: CDR1 SGHVS, CDR2 FNYEAQ. CDR3 size: 14 residues. V was shortened by 1 base and J by 3 bases, with 6 bases between the two germline ends. The CDR3 protein is CASSLGGANEKLFF. CDR3 bases: TGTGCCAGCAGCTTAGGCGGGGCTAATGAAAAACTGTTTTTT.

The chain links TRBV10-3 to TRBJ2-7, with 8 bases identical to TRBD1. Germline V CDR1 and CDR2: ENHRY, SYGVKD. With 6 bases clipped from V and 0 bases from J, the junction kept 1 base outside the gene matches. The CDR3 sequence is 13 residues long. In DNA form, the CDR3 reads TGTGCCATCAGAACAGGGGGCTCCTACGAGCAGTACTTC. It specifies CAIRTGGSYEQYF.

This clone was seen a handful of times. This chain links TRBV25-1 with TRBJ2-1; 7 nucleotides line up with TRBD2. The germline gives CDR1 MGHDK, CDR2 SYGVNS. This CDR3 comprises 15 residues. With V trimmed by 3 bases and J by 3 bases, 5 bases remained unmatched. The CDR3 loop reads CASSDPRGVYNEQFF. CDR3 nucleotides: TGTGCCAGCAGTGATCCTCGGGGGGTCTACAATGAGCAGTTCTTC.

This rearrangement joins TRBV27 to TRBJ1-4; 7 bases are shared with TRBD1. The CDR3 is 15 residues long. The trim removed 4 bases at V and 7 bases at J, leaving 9 bases unmatched. From germline, CDR1 is MNHEY and CDR2 SMNVEV (reference sequence). CDR3 region: CASSSYRGRTEKLFF. CDR3 in DNA: TGTGCCAGCAGTTCCTACAGGGGCAGAACTGAAAAACTGTTTTTT.

This clone turned up a few times. The chain couples TRBV6-5 to TRBJ2-7, with a weak D call TRBD1 (5 bases). Looked up from germline, CDR1 is MNHEY and CDR2 is SVGAGI. V was clipped by 7 bases and J by 4 bases, with 11 bases between them. The CDR3 extends over 12 amino acids. The CDR3 region is CASTLDRYEQYF. CDR3 DNA sequence: TGTGCCAGCACCCTAGACAGATACGAGCAGTACTTC.

This clone has a handful of counts. This chain connects TRBV7-2 to TRBJ1-5, with D maybe TRBD1 (5 bases). Germline V gives CDR1 SGHTA, CDR2 FQGNSA. With 2 bases removed from V and 1 base from J, the gap between germline ends came to 12 bases. The CDR3 extends over 16 amino acids. The chain's CDR3 is CASSLTGAGSNQPQHF. For the CDR3, the DNA is TGTGCCAGCAGCTTAACTGGGGCTGGGAGCAATCAGCCCCAGCATTTT.

V usage is TRBV5-1 and J usage is TRBJ1-2; maybe TRBD1 (6 bases). There are 14 residues in the CDR3. V dropped 4 bases and J dropped 3 bases, with 13 bases sitting between them. CDR1 SGHRS and CDR2 YFSETQ come from the germline V gene. The CDR3 spells CASSPRTEYYGYTF. CDR3 in DNA: TGCGCCAGCAGCCCCCGGACAGAATACTATGGCTACACCTTC.

The rearrangement joins TRBV2 to TRBJ1-6; tentative D call: TRBD1 (6 bases). The germline V and J ends were trimmed by 5 bases and 10 bases, with 15 bases remaining between them. This CDR3 spans 14 amino acids. Germline V gene sequence: CDR1 SNHLY, CDR2 FYNNEI. DNA of the CDR3: TGTGCCAGCAGTCACAGGGATCGTATATCACCCCTCCACTTT. This gives the protein CASSHRDRISPLHF. The full variable domain, in which reference TRBV2 and TRBJ1-6 provide the parts outside the CDR3, is EPEVTQTPSHQVTQMGQEVILRCVPISNHLYFYWYRQILGQKVEFLVSFYNNEISEKSEIFDDQFSVERPDGSNFTLKIRSTKLEDSAMYFCASSHRDRISPLHFGNGTRLTVT.

The chain carries TRBV12-3 or TRBV12-4 and TRBJ1-4; D call uncertain. The ends were cut back, 3 bases at V and 7 bases at J, with 9 bases in the middle. The CDR3 runs to 13 residues. The CDR3 bases are TGTGCCAGCAGTTTTCGGAGTAGTGAAAAACTGTTTTTT. This codes for CASSFRSSEKLFF.

The chain recombines TRBV15 with TRBJ2-3, with a possible D match to TRBD1 (5 bases). CDR3 length equals 12 residues. Germline CDR1 LNHNV, CDR2 YYDKDF (reference sequence). The V and J ends lost 0 bases and 8 bases respectively, with 6 bases between them. This CDR3 is CATSRDRGTQYF. The CDR3 region has the DNA TGTGCCACCAGCAGAGATAGGGGTACGCAGTATTTT.

The chain employs TRBV20-1 and TRBJ2-3; TRBD2 aligns across 11 bases. This CDR3 has 16 amino acids. The J segment lost 5 bases and the V segment lost 3 bases, leaving 10 bases of the junction unmatched. From germline, CDR1 is DFQATT and CDR2 SNEGSKA (reference sequence). The CDR3 protein is CSASEASGRPVDTQYF. The CDR3 coding sequence is TGCAGTGCTAGTGAGGCTAGCGGGAGGCCGGTAGATACGCAGTATTTT.

V is TRBV3-1 (or the pseudogene TRBV3-2) and J is TRBJ1-1; D is perhaps TRBD1 (5 bases). Germline CDR1 and CDR2: LGHDT and YNNKEL (reference sequence). CDR3 length: 11 residues. Trimming pared 8 bases from V and 3 bases from J, leaving 7 bases between. The CDR3: CASQGYTEAFF. Written as DNA, the CDR3 is TGTGCCAGCCAGGGATACACTGAAGCTTTCTTT.

The CDR3 loop reads CASSYAGAGELFF. In nucleotides, the CDR3 is TGTGCCAGCAGCTACGCAGGGGCCGGGGAGCTGTTTTTT. The chain combines TRBV7-7 with TRBJ2-2; a weak D match, TRBD1 (6 bases). The CDR3 is 13 amino acids. Trimming left V 4 bases short and J 6 bases short, with 9 bases between. The germline V gene has CDR1 SSHAT and CDR2 FNYEAQ (reference sequence).

The chain couples TRBV2 to TRBJ2-2; D perhaps matches TRBD1 (5 bases). The germline gives CDR1 SNHLY, CDR2 FYNNEI. The CDR3 loop spans 21 amino acids. The germline V and J ends were trimmed by 1 base and 3 bases, with 27 bases remaining between them. This CDR3 reads CASSEEGPDSDKIPDTGELFF. The CDR3, as DNA: TGTGCCAGCAGTGAAGAGGGTCCGGATTCGGACAAAATACCAGACACCGGGGAGCTGTTTTTT.

The chain joins TRBV19 to TRBJ2-7; tentatively, D is TRBD1 (6 bases). CDR3 length: 13 amino acids. Deletions cut 3 bases from V and 6 bases from J, with 12 bases between. CDR1 is LNHDA, CDR2 SQIVND, per germline (reference sequence). The CDR3 is CASSINRAAEQYF. CDR3 coding DNA: TGTGCCAGTAGTATCAACAGGGCTGCCGAGCAGTACTTC.

This chain connects TRBV2 to TRBJ1-1, with 7 bases that match TRBD1. V shed 5 bases and J 0 bases; nucleotides not matched to a gene: 3. This CDR3 comprises 14 residues. Germline assignment: CDR1 SNHLY and CDR2 FYNNEI. The CDR3 bases are TGTGCCAGCAGTTACAGGGGAATGAACACTGAAGCTTTCTTT. It specifies CASSYRGMNTEAFF.

The V gene is TRBV4-2, the J gene TRBJ2-2; TRBD1 agrees at 7 bases. With 4 bases clipped from V and 1 base from J, the junction kept 3 bases outside the gene matches. The germline V gene encodes CDR1 LGHNA and CDR2 YNFKEQ. CDR3 length: 15 amino acids. CDR3 bases: TGTGCCAGCAGCCTACGGACAGGGAACACCGGGGAGCTGTTTTTT. It yields the protein CASSLRTGNTGELFF.

V gene TRBV5-1 combines with J gene TRBJ2-2; TRBD2 matches 7 bases. The CDR3 spans 15 residues. The ends lost 3 bases at V and 1 base at J; junction bases unmatched: 3. Germline V gene data show CDR1 as SGHRS and CDR2 as YFSETQ. CDR3 region: CASSSSGKNTGELFF. The CDR3 DNA sequence: TGCGCCAGCAGCTCCAGCGGGAAGAACACCGGGGAGCTGTTTTTT.

The chain employs TRBV15 and TRBJ2-1; 7 bases are a match to TRBD1. The CDR3 is made up of 15 amino acids. The J segment lost 0 bases and the V segment lost 3 bases, leaving 2 bases of the junction unmatched. The V gene's germline CDR1 is LNHNV and CDR2 YYDKDF (reference sequence). In DNA form, the CDR3 reads TGTGCCACCAGCAGGACAGGGAGCTCCTACAATGAGCAGTTCTTC. Translating gives CATSRTGSSYNEQFF.

This chain connects TRBV4-3 to TRBJ2-3; TRBD2 might be the D (6 bases). The CDR3 totals 17 residues. V gave up 1 base and J gave up 2 bases, with 16 bases separating them. CDR1 and CDR2 from the germline V gene are LGHNA and YSLEER. The DNA of the CDR3 is TGCGCCAGCAGCCAAGCGGAGGGCATAAGCTTCACAGATACGCAGTATTTT. Amino acid sequence: CASSQAEGISFTDTQYF.

The V gene is TRBV30, the J gene TRBJ2-7, with TRBD1 identical over 7 bases. Looked up from germline, CDR1 is GTSNPN and CDR2 is SVGIG (reference sequence). The CDR3 extends over 14 amino acids. V gave up 2 bases and J gave up 4 bases; unmatched junction bases: 8. As DNA, the CDR3 is TGTGCCTGGAGTCCCGGGACAGAAGTTTACGAGCAGTACTTC. Protein: CAWSPGTEVYEQYF.

The rearrangement joins TRBV19 to TRBJ1-1, with a possible D match to TRBD1 (6 bases). This CDR3 region has 14 residues. Trimming left V 6 bases short and J 1 base short, with 12 bases between. From germline, CDR1 is LNHDA and CDR2 SQIVND (reference sequence). CDR3 in amino acids: CASSPPGQNTEAFF. Written as DNA, the CDR3 is TGTGCCAGTAGCCCCCCGGGACAGAACACTGAAGCTTTCTTT.

This CDR3 is CASGLTGPTDTQYF. Here the CDR3 DNA reads TGCGCCAGCGGTTTGACAGGGCCCACAGATACGCAGTATTTT. This rearrangement joins TRBV5-1 to TRBJ2-3; 7 nucleotides agree with TRBD1. The CDR3 has 14 amino acids. V dropped 7 bases and J dropped 2; count of bases not matched to a gene: 7. Germline V gene sequence: CDR1 SGHRS, CDR2 YFSETQ.